One sample yielded the 10 T cell receptor beta chains listed below, sequenced in a study of identical twins. TCRdb itself ran the 5' RACE reads through MiXCR, one entry per CDR3 protein. Counted here are about 250,000 distinct CDR3 sequences, approximately 8% occurring once; the ten biggest clones make up about 5.6%. These data were also reused for a study on yellow fever vaccine responses in identical twins.

Sequenced: CD8+ T cells sorted from blood. Source of these receptors: a woman aged 18-30 years in good health.

V gene TRBV29-1 combines with J gene TRBJ1-1; 7 bases match TRBD1. This CDR3 comprises 14 residues. The trim removed 4 bases at V and 0 bases at J, leaving 5 bases unmatched. Germline V lookup: CDR1 SQVTM, CDR2 ANQGSEA. CDR3 bases: TGCAGCGTTGTAGGGACAGAAGTGAACACTGAAGCTTTCTTT. This translates into CSVVGTEVNTEAFF.

This clonotype was seen many times. This chain links TRBV7-9 with TRBJ1-1, with D possibly TRBD1 on 5 matching bases. The V gene's germline CDR1 is SEHNR and CDR2 FQNEAQ (reference sequence). The CDR3 loop spans 15 amino acids. Deletions cut 5 bases from V and 4 bases from J, with 17 bases between. In nucleotides, the CDR3 is TGTGCCAGCAGCCCCCCGGGACCCCTGTCCACTGAAGCTTTCTTT. The encoded protein is CASSPPGPLSTEAFF. The complete variable domain, with remaining parts taken from reference TRBV7-9 and TRBJ1-1, reads DTGVSQNPRHKITKRGQNVTFRCDPISEHNRLYWYRQTLGQGPEFLTYFQNEAQLEKSRLLSDRFSAERPKGSFSTLEIQRTEQGDSAMYLCASSPPGPLSTEAFFGQGTRLTVV.

The chain recombines TRBV7-9 with TRBJ2-1; 16 bases match TRBD2. V was pared by 0 bases and J by 8 bases, with 4 bases of the junction left unmatched. The CDR3 length is 17 residues. Per germline, CDR1 SEHNR and CDR2 FQNEAQ (reference sequence). The CDR3 here is CASSLALGLAGGYEQFF. CDR3 coding DNA: TGTGCCAGCAGCTTAGCGCTGGGACTAGCGGGAGGGTATGAGCAGTTCTTC. Variable domain in full (rest from reference TRBV7-9 and TRBJ2-1): DTGVSQNPRHKITKRGQNVTFRCDPISEHNRLYWYRQTLGQGPEFLTYFQNEAQLEKSRLLSDRFSAERPKGSFSTLEIQRTEQGDSAMYLCASSLALGLAGGYEQFFGPGTRLTVL.

The chain employs TRBV4-2 and TRBJ2-1; 10 positions agree with TRBD1. V lost 7 bases to trimming and J lost 4 bases; unmatched junction nucleotides: 7. Germline V gene lookup returns CDR1 LGHNA and CDR2 YNFKEQ. CDR3 length equals 15 residues. The CDR3 DNA follows: TGTGCCAGCACGTGGGGACAGGGGTATTACAATGAGCAGTTCTTC. Translation gives CASTWGQGYYNEQFF.

J is TRBJ2-1 and V is TRBV2; maybe TRBD1 (6 bases). The CDR3 is 11 residues long. Germline-derived CDR1 and CDR2 are SNHLY and FYNNEI. V was cut by 10 bases and J by 10 bases, with 14 bases left in between. CDR3 in DNA: TGTGCCACCCTAGGAAGGGGGGAGCAGTTCTTC. Amino acid sequence: CATLGRGEQFF.

The J gene is TRBJ2-7, the V gene TRBV27; TRBD2 matches 7 bases. Germline V CDR1 and CDR2: MNHEY, SMNVEV (reference sequence). The CDR3 covers 14 residues. The V gene end was trimmed by 8 bases and the J gene end by 2 bases; junction bases not matched to a gene: 9. DNA for the CDR3: TGTGCCAGCTCACCTAGCGGAGGTACCTACGAGCAGTACTTC. Translated, it gives CASSPSGGTYEQYF.

This clonotype was found many times. V usage is TRBV10-3 and J usage is TRBJ2-1, with D perhaps given as TRBD1 or TRBD2 (5 bases each). Germline CDR1 and CDR2: ENHRY and SYGVKD. This CDR3 spans 18 amino acids. Trimming left V 0 bases short and J 4 bases short, with 19 bases between. In nucleotides, the CDR3 is TGTGCCATCAGTGAGTCGGTCTGGGGGATAACCCTTTACAATGAGCAGTTCTTC. Its protein is CAISESVWGITLYNEQFF.

This clonotype has a count of ten or more. This chain links TRBV20-1 with TRBJ2-1, with unresolved D. Germline V gene sequence: CDR1 DFQATT, CDR2 SNEGSKA (reference sequence). The CDR3 runs to 13 residues. V lost 4 bases and J lost 2, with 9 bases in between. CDR3 coding DNA: TGCAGTGCTAAAAAAAGGACCTACAATGAGCAGTTCTTC. Protein product: CSAKKRTYNEQFF.

This clonotype has just a few counts. Relative to the germline gene, one junction end is altered; a read error may explain this. The chain joins TRBV6-7 to TRBJ2-2; 16 nucleotides agree with TRBD2. TRBV6-7 is marked as an open reading frame, function uncertain. This CDR3 contains 20 residues. CDR3 region: CASSHSTGLAGGPDTGELFF. DNA of the CDR3: TGTGCCAGCAGTCACTCTACGGGACTAGCGGGGGGGCCGGACACCGGGGAGCTGTTTTTT.

The gene calls are TRBV29-1 and TRBJ2-7, with TRBD2 as a possible D gene (6 bases). The V end lost 7 bases, the J end lost 0 bases, and 19 bases lay between the germline ends. There are 15 residues in the CDR3. CDR1 and CDR2 (germline): SQVTM, ANQGSEA. Here the CDR3 DNA reads TGCAGCGCCGGCGGGGCGGGAACGAGCTCCTACGAGCAGTACTTC. This encodes CSAGGAGTSSYEQYF.